Listed here is a single T cell receptor beta chain. After removal of 3 bases from V and 10 bases from J, the junction contained 8 bases not matched to a gene. This CDR3 has 15 residues. CDR1 and CDR2 from the germline V gene are SGHVS and FNYEAQ. The data were taken from a study of graft-versus-host responses after intestinal transplantation. In the study overall: Recipients received multivisceral, liver-intestinal, or isolated intestinal transplants.

Generated by immunoSEQ multiplex PCR, the TCRdb table keeps only in-frame clones and is missing some. Among roughly 12,000 clones listed, around 84% were seen once. This TCR was recovered from a human patient who received an intestinal transplant, so some T cells may come from the graft donor. Specimen: PBMCs, collected almost 310 days after intestinal transplant. The chain links TRBV7-6 to TRBJ2-1; the match to TRBD2 covers 11 bases. CDR3 sequence: CASSFLAGGRPEQFF. As DNA, the CDR3 is TGTGCCAGCAGCTTTCTAGCGGGAGGCCGGCCCGAGCAGTTCTTC.